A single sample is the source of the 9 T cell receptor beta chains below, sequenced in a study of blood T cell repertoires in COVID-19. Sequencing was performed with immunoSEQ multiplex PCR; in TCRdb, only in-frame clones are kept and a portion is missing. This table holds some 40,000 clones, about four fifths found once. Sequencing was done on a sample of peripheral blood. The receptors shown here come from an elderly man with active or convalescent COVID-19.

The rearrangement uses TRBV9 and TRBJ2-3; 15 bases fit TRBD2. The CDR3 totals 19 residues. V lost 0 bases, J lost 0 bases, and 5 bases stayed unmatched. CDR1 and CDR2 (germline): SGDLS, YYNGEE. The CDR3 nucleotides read TGTGCCAGCAGCGTAGAAGGGACTAGCGGGGGGTTCAGCACAGATACGCAGTATTTT. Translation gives CASSVEGTSGGFSTDTQYF.

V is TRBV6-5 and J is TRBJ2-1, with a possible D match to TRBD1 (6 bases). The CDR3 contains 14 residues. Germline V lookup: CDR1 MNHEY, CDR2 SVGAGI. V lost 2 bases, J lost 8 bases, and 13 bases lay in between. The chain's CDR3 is CASSYTGQRDEQFF. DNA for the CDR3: TGTGCCAGCAGTTACACCGGACAGCGCGATGAGCAGTTCTTC.

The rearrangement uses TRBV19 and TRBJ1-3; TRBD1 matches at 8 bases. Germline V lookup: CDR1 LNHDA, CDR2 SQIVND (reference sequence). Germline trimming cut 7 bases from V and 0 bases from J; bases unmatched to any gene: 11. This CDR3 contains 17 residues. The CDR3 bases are TGTGCCAGTATTGGGGACAGGCTGACCTACTCTGGAAACACCATATATTTT. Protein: CASIGDRLTYSGNTIYF.

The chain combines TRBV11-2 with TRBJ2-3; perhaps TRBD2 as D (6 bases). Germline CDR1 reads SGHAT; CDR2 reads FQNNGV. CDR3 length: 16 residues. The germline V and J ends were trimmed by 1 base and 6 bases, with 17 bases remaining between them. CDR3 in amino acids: CASSLVAGGTGDTQYF. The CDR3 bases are TGTGCCAGCAGCTTAGTTGCTGGAGGGACTGGGGATACGCAGTATTTT.

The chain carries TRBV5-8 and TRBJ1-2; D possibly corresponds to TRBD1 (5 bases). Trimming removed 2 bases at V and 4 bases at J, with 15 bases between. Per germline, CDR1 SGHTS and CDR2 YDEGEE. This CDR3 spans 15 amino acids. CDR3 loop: CASSLGGTVTYGYTF. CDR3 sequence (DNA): TGTGCCAGCAGCTTAGGAGGGACGGTGACCTATGGCTACACCTTC.

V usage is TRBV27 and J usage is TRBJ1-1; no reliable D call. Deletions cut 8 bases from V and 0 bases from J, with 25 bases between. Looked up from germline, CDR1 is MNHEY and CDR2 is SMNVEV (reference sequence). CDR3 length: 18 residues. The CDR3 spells CASSNLLEGLGMNTEAFF. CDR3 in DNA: TGTGCCAGCTCCAATCTCCTTGAGGGTTTGGGTATGAACACTGAAGCTTTCTTT.

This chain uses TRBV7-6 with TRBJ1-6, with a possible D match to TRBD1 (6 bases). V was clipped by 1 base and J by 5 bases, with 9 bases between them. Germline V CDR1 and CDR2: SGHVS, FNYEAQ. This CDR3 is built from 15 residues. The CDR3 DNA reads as TGTGCCAGCAGCTTAGGGACAGACGATAATTCACCCCTCCACTTT. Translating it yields CASSLGTDDNSPLHF.

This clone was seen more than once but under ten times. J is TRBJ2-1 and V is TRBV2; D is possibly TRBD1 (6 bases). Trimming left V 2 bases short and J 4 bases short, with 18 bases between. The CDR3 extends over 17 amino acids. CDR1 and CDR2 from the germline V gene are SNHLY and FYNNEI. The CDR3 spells CASSEHLGAGAYNEQFF. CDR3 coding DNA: TGTGCCAGCAGTGAACACCTCGGGGCAGGGGCGTACAATGAGCAGTTCTTC.

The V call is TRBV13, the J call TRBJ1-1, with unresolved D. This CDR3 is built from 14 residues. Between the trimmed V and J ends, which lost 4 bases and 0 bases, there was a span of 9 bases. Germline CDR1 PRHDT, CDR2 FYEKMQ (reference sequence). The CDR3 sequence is CASSSATLNTEAFF. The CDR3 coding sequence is TGTGCCAGCAGCTCCGCGACACTGAACACTGAAGCTTTCTTT.